The 21 T cell receptor beta chains below come from one sample, sequenced in a study of T cell clonotyping in hematopoietic cell transplantation. Sequencing was performed with immunoSEQ multiplex PCR; in TCRdb, only in-frame clones are kept and a portion is missing. The top ten hold roughly 4% of the sample, which has 9,500 to 15,000 clones, 75% to 90% seen once. The material sequenced was peripheral blood mononuclear cells. These receptors were taken from a human donor who either received an allogeneic hematopoietic cell transplant for a myeloid malignancy or was a related donor (not recorded which). Some clones in this sample may be carry-over from other donors' samples.

This clone showed up just a few times. The chain combines TRBV4-2 with TRBJ2-2, with D possibly TRBD1 on 5 matching bases. CDR3 size: 13 residues. CDR1 and CDR2 (germline): LGHNA, YNFKEQ. The V gene lost 6 bases and the J gene lost 3 bases, with 8 bases spanning the gap. CDR3 sequence: CASSPRDTGELFF. CDR3 nucleotide sequence: TGTGCCAGCAGTCCCAGGGACACCGGGGAGCTGTTTTTT.

This chain joins TRBV7-9 and TRBJ2-7; D is uncertain. There are 13 residues in the CDR3. The germline V gene encodes CDR1 SEHNR and CDR2 FQNEAQ (reference sequence). Between the trimmed V and J ends, which lost 5 bases and 5 bases, there was a span of 13 bases. CDR3 in DNA: TGTGCCAGCAGCCTGCCGGTGTGGGACGAGCAGTACTTC. Amino acid sequence: CASSLPVWDEQYF.

The sample holds a few counts of this clone. The V and J genes are TRBV19 and TRBJ1-5; D is unclear. Trimming left V 3 bases short and J 1 base short, with 10 bases between. Germline V gene sequence: CDR1 LNHDA, CDR2 SQIVND (reference sequence). CDR3 length: 15 amino acids. The CDR3 protein is CASSMAGRSNQPQHF. The CDR3 DNA follows: TGTGCCAGTAGTATGGCGGGTAGGAGCAATCAGCCCCAGCATTTT.

This clone was seen more than once but under ten times. V gene TRBV2 combines with J gene TRBJ1-6; D is unresolved. V was shortened by 2 bases and J by 0 bases, with 8 bases between the two germline ends. There are 16 residues in the CDR3. Germline assignment: CDR1 SNHLY and CDR2 FYNNEI. In DNA, the CDR3 is TGTGCCAGCAGTGAAATGGCAGCCTCCTATAATTCACCCCTCCACTTT. Residues: CASSEMAASYNSPLHF.

The chain has TRBV7-3 and TRBJ2-7, with no clear D. Trimming removed 5 bases at V and 1 base at J, with 3 bases between. The germline CDR1 and CDR2 sequences are SGHTA and FQGTGA. This CDR3 has 11 amino acids. The CDR3: CASSRSYEQYF. In DNA, the CDR3 is TGTGCCAGCAGCCGATCCTACGAGCAGTACTTC.

The chain employs TRBV5-8 and TRBJ2-1; TRBD2 matches 12 bases. Looked up from germline, CDR1 is SGHTS and CDR2 is YDEGEE. V was pared by 0 bases and J by 7 bases, with 11 bases of the junction left unmatched. There are 18 residues in the CDR3. In DNA, the CDR3 is TGTGCCAGCAGCTTGGCTGTCCTTCTAGCGGGGGGGCGAAATGAGCAGTTCTTC. It translates to CASSLAVLLAGGRNEQFF.

CDR3 protein: CASSLAGSRTDTQYF. The CDR3 bases are TGTGCCAGCAGCTTAGCGGGTTCCCGCACAGATACGCAGTATTTT. The rearrangement links TRBV7-9 to TRBJ2-3; D call uncertain. The V gene's germline CDR1 is SEHNR and CDR2 FQNEAQ (reference sequence). The CDR3 length is 15 residues. The V gene lost 0 bases and the J gene lost 1 base, with 8 bases spanning the gap.

This chain links TRBV6-5 with TRBJ1-1; no clear D gene. The germline gives CDR1 MNHEY, CDR2 SVGAGI. CDR3 length equals 13 residues. The V end lost 2 bases, the J end lost 1 base, and 5 bases lay between the germline ends. The CDR3 loop reads CASSYGQNTEAFF. The CDR3 bases are TGTGCCAGCAGTTACGGTCAGAACACTGAAGCTTTCTTT.

The chain couples TRBV19 to TRBJ1-5, with unresolved D. V was shortened by 1 base and J by 0 bases, with 7 bases between the two germline ends. The CDR3 length is 15 residues. Per germline, CDR1 LNHDA and CDR2 SQIVND (reference sequence). CDR3 nucleotide sequence: TGTGCCAGTAGTATAGTAGATGTTAGCAATCAGCCCCAGCATTTT. Residues: CASSIVDVSNQPQHF.

The chain is built from TRBV7-2 and TRBJ1-6; 11 bases are shared with TRBD1. Per the germline V gene, CDR1 is SGHTA and CDR2 is FQGNSA. This CDR3 has 15 residues. After removal of 2 bases from V and 7 bases from J, the junction contained 1 base not matched to a gene. The CDR3 sequence: CASSLRDRGNSPLHF. The DNA of the CDR3 is TGTGCCAGCAGCTTACGGGACAGGGGGAATTCACCCCTCCACTTT. Combining the CDR3 with reference TRBV7-2 and TRBJ1-6 gives the whole variable domain GAGVSQSPSNKVTEKGKDVELRCDPISGHTALYWYRQSLGQGLEFLIYFQGNSAPDKSGLPSDRFSAERTGGSVSTLTIQRTQQEDSAVYLCASSLRDRGNSPLHFGNGTRLTVT.

The gene calls are TRBV2 and TRBJ2-6, with D possibly being TRBD2 (6 bases). CDR3 length: 17 amino acids. Germline V lookup: CDR1 SNHLY, CDR2 FYNNEI. The V end lost 4 bases, the J end lost 0 bases, and 13 bases lay between the germline ends. In DNA, the CDR3 is TGTGCCAGCAGTGCCGGGGACTCTGGCTCTGGGGCCAACGTCCTGACTTTC. Protein: CASSAGDSGSGANVLTF.

The rearrangement links TRBV2 to TRBJ2-1, with D perhaps matching TRBD2 (8 bases). The CDR3 runs 19 residues. Germline-derived CDR1 and CDR2 are SNHLY and FYNNEI. Trimming shortened V by 8 bases and J by 2 bases, and 28 bases separated the two germline ends. CDR3 DNA: TGTGCCAGCGAAAACCGGGACAGTGTAGCGGGGACCCCCTACAATGAGCAGTTCTTC. This sequence encodes CASENRDSVAGTPYNEQFF.

The chain is built from TRBV5-6 and TRBJ2-7; 7 bases fit TRBD2. CDR1 SGHDT and CDR2 YYEEEE come from the germline V gene. The CDR3 loop spans 14 amino acids. The V segment lost 0 bases and the J segment 6 bases; nucleotides outside the gene matches: 6. CDR3 residues: CASSLVAGVGEQYF. CDR3 sequence (DNA): TGTGCCAGCAGCTTGGTTGCGGGGGTAGGCGAGCAGTACTTC. The variable domain in full, completed from reference TRBV5-6 and TRBJ2-7, reads DAGVTQSPTHLIKTRGQQVTLRCSPKSGHDTVSWYQQALGQGPQFIFQYYEEEERQRGNFPDRFSGHQFPNYSSELNVNALLLGDSALYLCASSLVAGVGEQYFGPGTRLTVT.

The chain recombines TRBV10-3 with TRBJ1-1, with 10 bases aligning to TRBD1. CDR1 and CDR2 (germline): ENHRY, SYGVKD. The V and J ends lost 4 bases and 1 base, in that order; junction bases with no gene match: 6. This CDR3 has 16 residues. The CDR3: CAISGGQGRGNTEAFF. CDR3 sequence (DNA): TGTGCCATCAGTGGGGGACAGGGGCGCGGGAACACTGAAGCTTTCTTT.

The chain recombines TRBV14 with TRBJ1-2; no reliable D call. Germline loops: CDR1 SGHDN, CDR2 FVKESK. The germline V and J ends were trimmed by 2 bases and 6 bases, with 13 bases remaining between them. The CDR3 consists of 14 residues. The CDR3 region has the DNA TGTGCCAGCAGCCAATCCCCTTGGGCCGATGGCTACACCTTC. Amino acids: CASSQSPWADGYTF.

CDR3 loop: CASSGGSGGYNEQFF. The CDR3 region has the DNA TGCGCCAGCAGTGGGGGTAGCGGGGGGTACAATGAGCAGTTCTTC. This chain links TRBV10-1 with TRBJ2-1; 10 nucleotides line up with TRBD2. Germline V lookup: CDR1 WNHNN, CDR2 SYGVQD (reference sequence). V was clipped by 4 bases and J by 4 bases; unmatched bases: 4. The CDR3 spans 15 residues.

The chain employs TRBV7-3 and TRBJ2-5; 8 bases are shared with TRBD2. The V and J ends lost 5 bases and 4 bases, in that order; junction bases with no gene match: 9. Germline V CDR1 and CDR2: SGHTA, FQGTGA. The CDR3 is 15 amino acids. The DNA of the CDR3 is TGTGCCAGCAGCCCCGGGGGGGCCGGCCCAGAGACCCAGTACTTC. Its protein product is CASSPGGAGPETQYF.

The chain is built from TRBV5-1 and TRBJ1-5, with D maybe TRBD1 (5 bases). Looked up from germline, CDR1 is SGHRS and CDR2 is YFSETQ. The CDR3 totals 15 residues. Trimming shortened V by 4 bases and J by 2 bases, and 13 bases separated the two germline ends. In DNA, the CDR3 is TGCGCCAGCAGCCCAAGAGGGGTTGGCAATCAGCCCCAGCATTTT. It is translated as CASSPRGVGNQPQHF. The entire variable domain, with the rest obtained from reference TRBV5-1 and TRBJ1-5, is as follows: KAGVTQTPRYLIKTRGQQVTLSCSPISGHRSVSWYQQTPGQGLQFLFEYFSETQRNKGNFPGRFSGRQFSNSRSEMNVSTLELGDSALYLCASSPRGVGNQPQHFGDGTRLSIL.

This sequence joins TRBV7-2 and TRBJ2-1; 8 nucleotides match TRBD2. Germline V gene data show CDR1 as SGHTA and CDR2 as FQGNSA. V lost 5 bases and J lost 1; bases outside the gene matches: 4. The CDR3 is made up of 15 amino acids. This chain's CDR3 is CASSPREGSYNEQFF. The CDR3 DNA reads as TGTGCCAGCAGCCCTCGGGAGGGGTCCTACAATGAGCAGTTCTTC.

The DNA for the CDR3 is TGTGCCAGCAGCTTAAGCGGCAGGGTGGACGAGCAGTACTTC. This encodes CASSLSGRVDEQYF. The V call is TRBV7-3, the J call TRBJ2-7; D may be TRBD1 (5 bases). The germline CDR1 and CDR2 sequences are SGHTA and FQGTGA. V was shortened by 1 base and J by 5 bases, with 12 bases between the two germline ends. This CDR3 region has 14 residues.

The gene calls are TRBV7-3 and TRBJ1-1; no firm D call. Germline-derived CDR1 and CDR2 are SGHTA and FQGTGA. The CDR3 has 14 residues. The V end lost 2 bases, the J end lost 2 bases, and 9 bases lay between the germline ends. The CDR3 protein is CASSLSGGNTEAFF. For the CDR3, the DNA is TGTGCCAGCAGCTTATCGGGCGGTAACACTGAAGCTTTCTTT.